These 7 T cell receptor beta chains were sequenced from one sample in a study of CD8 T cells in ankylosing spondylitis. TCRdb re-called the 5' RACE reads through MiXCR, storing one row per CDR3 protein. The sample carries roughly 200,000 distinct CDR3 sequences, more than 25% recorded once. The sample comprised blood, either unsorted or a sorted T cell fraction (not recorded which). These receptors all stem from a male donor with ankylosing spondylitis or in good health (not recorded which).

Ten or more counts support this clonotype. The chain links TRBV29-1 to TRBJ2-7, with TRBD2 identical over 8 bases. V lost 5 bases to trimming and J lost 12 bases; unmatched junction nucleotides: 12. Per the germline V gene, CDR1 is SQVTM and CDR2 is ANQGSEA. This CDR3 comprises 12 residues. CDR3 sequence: CSVLAGGPILYF. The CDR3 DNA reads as TGCAGCGTTCTCGCGGGAGGCCCTATCCTGTACTTC.

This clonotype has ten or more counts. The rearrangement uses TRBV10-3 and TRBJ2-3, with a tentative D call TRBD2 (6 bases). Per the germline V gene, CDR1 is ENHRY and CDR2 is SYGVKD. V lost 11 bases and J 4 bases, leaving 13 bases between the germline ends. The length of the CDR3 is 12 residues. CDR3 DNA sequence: TGTGCCTCGGACGGAGGGTCAGATACGCAGTATTTT. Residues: CASDGGSDTQYF.

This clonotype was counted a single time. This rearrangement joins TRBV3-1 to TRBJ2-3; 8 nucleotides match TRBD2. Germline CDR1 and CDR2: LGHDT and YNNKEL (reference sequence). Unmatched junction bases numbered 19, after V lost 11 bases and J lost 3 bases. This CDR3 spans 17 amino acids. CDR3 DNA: TGTGCCTCCTGCCAAGAGATCGGACTAGCTCAGACAGATACGCAGTATTTT. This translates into CASCQEIGLAQTDTQYF.

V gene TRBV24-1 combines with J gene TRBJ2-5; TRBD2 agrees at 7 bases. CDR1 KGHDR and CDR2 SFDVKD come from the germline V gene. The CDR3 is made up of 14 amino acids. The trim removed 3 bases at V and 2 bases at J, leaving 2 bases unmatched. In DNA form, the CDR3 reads TGTGCCACCAGTGATCGGACTAGACAAGAGACCCAGTACTTC. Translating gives CATSDRTRQETQYF.

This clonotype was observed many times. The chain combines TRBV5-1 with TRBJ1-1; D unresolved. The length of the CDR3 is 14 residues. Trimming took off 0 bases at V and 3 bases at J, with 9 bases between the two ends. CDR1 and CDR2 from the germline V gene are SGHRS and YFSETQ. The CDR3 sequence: CASSLEIRDTEAFF. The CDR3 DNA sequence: TGCGCCAGCAGCTTGGAAATAAGGGACACTGAAGCTTTCTTT.

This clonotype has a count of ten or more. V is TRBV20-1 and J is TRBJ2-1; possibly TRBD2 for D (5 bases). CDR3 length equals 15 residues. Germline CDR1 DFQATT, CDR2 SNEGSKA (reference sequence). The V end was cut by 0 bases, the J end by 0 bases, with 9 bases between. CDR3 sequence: CSARDGLSSYNEQFF. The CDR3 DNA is TGCAGTGCTAGAGATGGACTCAGCTCCTACAATGAGCAGTTCTTC.

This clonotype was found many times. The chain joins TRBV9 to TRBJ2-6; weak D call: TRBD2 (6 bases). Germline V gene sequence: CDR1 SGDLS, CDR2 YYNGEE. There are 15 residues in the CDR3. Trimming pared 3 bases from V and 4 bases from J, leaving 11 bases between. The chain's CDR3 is CASSGEEAGANVLTF. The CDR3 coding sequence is TGTGCCAGCAGCGGGGAGGAGGCAGGGGCCAACGTCCTGACTTTC.